The 14 T cell receptor beta chains below were found in one sample sequenced in a study of T cells in Graves' hyperthyroidism and ophthalmopathy. Amplified TCR beta CDR3 regions derived from RNA transcripts. A set of HTBI primers served as the primers for a first-round RT-PCR of the TCR CDR3. TCRdb called the multiplex PCR reads again in MiXCR, with one record for every CDR3 protein. The sample has fewer than 650,000 distinct CDR3 sequences, roughly 15% seen once. Sequencing was performed on blood. The receptors were gathered from a woman aged 40 to 50 with Graves' ophthalmopathy.

This clonotype was counted many times. This chain connects TRBV30 to TRBJ1-1; no clear D. Looked up from germline, CDR1 is GTSNPN and CDR2 is SVGIG (reference sequence). The CDR3 runs 11 residues. Trimming shortened V by 3 bases and J by 2 bases, and 4 bases separated the two germline ends. The CDR3: CAWRDNTEAFF. The CDR3 DNA sequence: TGTGCCTGGAGGGATAACACTGAAGCTTTCTTT.

At least ten counts were recorded for this clonotype. This chain connects TRBV15 to TRBJ1-1; D gene unclear. Germline CDR1 reads LNHNV; CDR2 reads YYDKDF (reference sequence). The CDR3 consists of 15 residues. Deletions cut 3 bases from V and 2 bases from J, with 13 bases between. CDR3 sequence (DNA): TGTGCCACCAGCAGGGGATTGACTGGTAACACTGAAGCTTTCTTT. It is translated as CATSRGLTGNTEAFF.

V is TRBV5-5 and J is TRBJ2-7; D is undetermined. V was trimmed by 0 bases and J by 6 bases, leaving 10 bases between them. This CDR3 spans 13 amino acids. From germline, CDR1 is SGHKS and CDR2 YYEKEE (reference sequence). CDR3 protein: CASSLDGESEQYF. In nucleotides, the CDR3 is TGTGCCAGCAGCTTGGATGGGGAAAGCGAGCAGTACTTC. The whole variable domain, remainder taken from reference TRBV5-5 and TRBJ2-7, is DAGVTQSPTHLIKTRGQQVTLRCSPISGHKSVSWYQQVLGQGPQFIFQYYEKEERGRGNFPDRFSARQFPNYSSELNVNALLLGDSALYLCASSLDGESEQYFGPGTRLTVT.

Ten or more counts support this clonotype. This sequence joins TRBV29-1 and TRBJ2-1; 9 nucleotides line up with TRBD2. The V gene end was trimmed by 8 bases and the J gene end by 2 bases; junction bases not matched to a gene: 10. CDR1 SQVTM and CDR2 ANQGSEA come from the germline V gene. The CDR3 contains 15 residues. CDR3 residues: CSFPSGTLTYNEQFF. CDR3 bases: TGCAGCTTCCCTAGCGGGACCTTAACCTACAATGAGCAGTTCTTC.

A word on this clonotype: The junction departs from the called germline gene at one end, perhaps through a read error. The V gene is TRBV12-3 or TRBV12-4, the J gene TRBJ1-3; D remains unclear. The CDR3 is made up of 14 amino acids. For the CDR3, the DNA is TGTGCCAGCAGTTTGCTCCGCTCTGGGAACACCATATATTTT. Its protein is CASSLLRSGNTIYF.

The chain employs TRBV7-2 and TRBJ2-5; 8 nucleotides line up with TRBD2. Trimming at V came to 0 bases and at J to 5 bases, leaving 8 bases not matched to a gene. This CDR3 comprises 16 residues. Germline lookup yields CDR1 SGHTA and CDR2 FQGNSA. Written as DNA, the CDR3 is TGTGCCAGCAGCTTAGCAGCGGGAGTAGGCTTGGAGACCCAGTACTTC. Residues: CASSLAAGVGLETQYF.

This clonotype was found many times. The chain is built from TRBV5-1 and TRBJ1-6; D not resolved. Germline assignment: CDR1 SGHRS and CDR2 YFSETQ. V was trimmed by 1 base and J by 10 bases, leaving 9 bases between them. This CDR3 is built from 13 residues. CDR3 DNA sequence: TGCGCCAGCAGCTTGATGCAGCACTCACCCCTCCACTTT. Translated, it gives CASSLMQHSPLHF. The whole variable domain, remainder taken from reference TRBV5-1 and TRBJ1-6, is KAGVTQTPRYLIKTRGQQVTLSCSPISGHRSVSWYQQTPGQGLQFLFEYFSETQRNKGNFPGRFSGRQFSNSRSEMNVSTLELGDSALYLCASSLMQHSPLHFGNGTRLTVT.

In this sample, this clonotype turned up many times. The chain carries TRBV2 and TRBJ2-2; the D gene is possibly TRBD2 (5 bases). Germline V gives CDR1 SNHLY, CDR2 FYNNEI. This CDR3 region has 16 residues. Trimming removed 0 bases at V and 5 bases at J, with 13 bases between. CDR3 sequence reads: CASSEAPRGNTGELFF. CDR3 DNA sequence: TGTGCCAGCAGTGAAGCCCCCCGGGGAAATACCGGGGAGCTGTTTTTT.

This clonotype was seen repeatedly, ten times or more. V usage is TRBV30 and J usage is TRBJ2-7; 7 nucleotides agree with TRBD1. CDR3 size: 13 residues. V shed 5 bases and J 2 bases; nucleotides not matched to a gene: 6. The germline V gene has CDR1 GTSNPN and CDR2 SVGIG (reference sequence). Here the CDR3 reads CAWGGQSPYEQYF. CDR3 nucleotides: TGTGCCTGGGGGGGACAGTCGCCCTACGAGCAGTACTTC.

This clonotype has at least ten counts. The CDR3 DNA sequence: TGTGCCAGCAGTTTATGGCAGGGGGGTTCTGATGGCTACACCTTC. As protein: CASSLWQGGSDGYTF. This rearrangement joins TRBV27 to TRBJ1-2, with 7 nucleotides matching TRBD1. With V trimmed by 1 base and J by 6 bases, 8 bases remained unmatched. The CDR3 sequence is 15 residues long. From germline, CDR1 is MNHEY and CDR2 SMNVEV (reference sequence).

This clonotype was counted between two and nine times. The DNA of the CDR3 is TGTGCCTGGCACACGGGACAGGGGACCGGGGAGCTGTTTTTT. Its translation is CAWHTGQGTGELFF. V usage is TRBV30 and J usage is TRBJ2-2, with 10 bases matching TRBD1. In germline, CDR1 is GTSNPN, CDR2 SVGIG (reference sequence). J lost 5 bases, V lost 5 bases, and 5 bases had no gene match. This CDR3 region has 14 residues.

This clonotype has ten or more counts. V usage is TRBV10-3 and J usage is TRBJ2-7, with 9 bases lining up with TRBD1. The V gene's germline CDR1 is ENHRY and CDR2 SYGVKD. This CDR3 contains 13 residues. V shed 6 bases, J shed 5 bases, and the junction held 5 bases outside the gene matches. The DNA of the CDR3 is TGTGCCATCAGGGCGGGACAGGGTGACGAGCAGTACTTC. The encoded protein is CAIRAGQGDEQYF.

This clonotype was seen more than once but under ten times. J is TRBJ2-5 and V is TRBV12-3 or TRBV12-4, with 11 nucleotides matching TRBD2. V shed 8 bases, J shed 1 base, and the junction held 6 bases outside the gene matches. The CDR3 length is 15 residues. The CDR3 loop reads CASATLAGAQETQYF. CDR3 bases: TGTGCCAGCGCCACACTAGCGGGAGCCCAAGAGACCCAGTACTTC.

Comment on this clonotype: A single base separates this from a much larger clone, so it may be a read error. V and J are TRBV20-1 and TRBJ2-7; TRBD1 matches 9 bases. Germline CDR1 reads DFQATT; CDR2 reads SNEGSKA (reference sequence). With V trimmed by 3 bases and J by 6 bases, 12 bases remained unmatched. This CDR3 comprises 15 residues. Written as DNA, the CDR3 is TGCAGTGCTAGGGGCGGGACAGGGAATAGTTGCGAGCAGTACTTC. Translated: CSARGGTGNSCEQYF.